Listed here are 22 T cell receptor beta chains from one sample, sequenced in a study of shared clonotypes between healthy human individuals. Some clones are missing from TCRdb's copy, which holds only in-frame ones; the method was immunoSEQ multiplex PCR. This table has 2 million to 2.5 million clones, around 95% appearing once. The sequenced sample consisted of naive CD4+ T cells sorted from blood. Documented subset: CD45RA+ positively selected. The receptor set was obtained from a man between 18 and 35 years old in good health.

This chain joins TRBV6-5 and TRBJ1-4; 8 bases map to TRBD1. The CDR3 is 14 residues long. Germline CDR1 is MNHEY and CDR2 is SVGAGI. V lost 6 bases and J lost 6; bases outside the gene matches: 6. In nucleotides, the CDR3 is TGTGCCAGCAGCTCGACAGGGGCGCATGAAAAACTGTTTTTT. Its translation is CASSSTGAHEKLFF.

J is TRBJ2-1 and V is TRBV2; 10 bases match TRBD1. V shed 1 base, J shed 4 bases, and the junction held 1 base outside the gene matches. The germline gives CDR1 SNHLY, CDR2 FYNNEI. This CDR3 has 15 amino acids. The CDR3 region is CASSEGQGAYNEQFF. The CDR3 region has the DNA TGTGCCAGCAGTGAAGGACAGGGGGCTTACAATGAGCAGTTCTTC.

The gene calls are TRBV5-1 and TRBJ2-2; unclear D gene. CDR3 size: 15 residues. The V end was cut by 0 bases, the J end by 3 bases, with 9 bases between. The germline V gene has CDR1 SGHRS and CDR2 YFSETQ. The CDR3 DNA reads TGCGCCAGCAGCTTGGCGACCTTTGACACCGGGGAGCTGTTTTTT. This sequence encodes CASSLATFDTGELFF.

The V gene is TRBV1, the J gene TRBJ2-6; TRBD2 reflects the table's D call only, with no check against the DNA. TRBV1 is classified as a pseudogene. The CDR3 covers 18 residues. CDR3 sequence reads: CTSSHYWTGSSGANVLTF. The CDR3 bases are TGCACCAGCAGCCATTATTGGACCGGGAGCTCTGGGGCCAACGTCCTGACTTTC.

V usage is TRBV29-1 and J usage is TRBJ2-4; TRBD2 agrees at 7 bases. V trimming: 4 bases; J trimming: 1 base; junction bases outside the gene matches: 4. This CDR3 contains 14 residues. In germline, CDR1 is SQVTM, CDR2 ANQGSEA. The CDR3 coding sequence is TGCAGCGTTGCAGGGAGGGTGGCCAAAAACATTCAGTACTTC. Protein sequence: CSVAGRVAKNIQYF.

The J gene is TRBJ1-1, the V gene TRBV4-1, with D possibly being TRBD1 (6 bases). Trimming removed 2 bases at V and 10 bases at J, with 20 bases between. CDR3 length: 15 residues. From germline, CDR1 is MGHRA and CDR2 YSYEKL. This chain's CDR3 is CASSQPQGKSRAAFF. The CDR3 coding sequence is TGCGCCAGCAGCCAACCTCAGGGGAAAAGTCGGGCAGCTTTCTTT.

J is TRBJ1-2 and V is TRBV6-1; no definite D call. Germline-derived CDR1 and CDR2 are MNHNS and SASEGT. This CDR3 has 12 amino acids. Trimming shortened V by 6 bases and J by 3 bases, and 8 bases separated the two germline ends. The CDR3: CASSLKDYGYTF. Written as DNA, the CDR3 is TGTGCCAGCAGCCTGAAAGACTATGGCTACACCTTC.

With regard to this clone: Other DNA sequences in the same sample also yield this CDR3. V gene TRBV28 combines with J gene TRBJ1-2; D call uncertain. The germline V gene has CDR1 MDHEN and CDR2 SYDVKM. The CDR3 length is 12 residues. Trimming took off 2 bases at V and 6 bases at J, with 7 bases between the two ends. In DNA, the CDR3 is TGTGCCAGCAGTTTACCGGGAAATGGCTACACCTTC. Protein: CASSLPGNGYTF.

This chain uses TRBV11-2 with TRBJ2-7; a weak D match, TRBD1 (5 bases). The length of the CDR3 is 13 residues. Germline values: CDR1 SGHAT, CDR2 FQNNGV. Trimming stripped 3 bases from V and 5 bases from J, with 11 bases between. CDR3 sequence reads: CASSFPDINEQYF. For the CDR3, the DNA is TGTGCCAGCAGCTTCCCGGACATCAACGAGCAGTACTTC. The complete variable domain, with remaining parts taken from reference TRBV11-2 and TRBJ2-7, reads EAGVAQSPRYKIIEKRQSVAFWCNPISGHATLYWYQQILGQGPKLLIQFQNNGVVDDSQLPKDRFSAERLKGVDSTLKIQPAKLEDSAVYLCASSFPDINEQYFGPGTRLTVT.

This clone was counted once. Different DNA sequences within this sample yield the same CDR3. V and J are TRBV20-1 and TRBJ2-3; D is uncertain. CDR1 and CDR2 (germline): DFQATT, SNEGSKA (reference sequence). V was shortened by 2 bases and J by 5 bases, with 5 bases between the two germline ends. The CDR3 consists of 11 residues. The CDR3 loop is CSARLGDTQYF. For the CDR3, the DNA is TGCAGTGCTAGACTTGGAGATACGCAGTATTTT.

V and J are TRBV21-1 and TRBJ2-7. TRBV21-1 is a pseudogene segment. The CDR3 extends over 16 amino acids. The CDR3 region has the DNA TGTGCCAGCAGCAAAGTTCGGACGGGCAGCTCCTACGAGCAGTACTTC. Protein: CASSKVRTGSSYEQYF.

The chain employs TRBV6-5 and TRBJ1-2; perhaps TRBD1 as D (5 bases). V shed 6 bases and J shed 14 bases, with 19 bases lying between them. From germline, CDR1 is MNHEY and CDR2 SVGAGI. CDR3 length equals 12 residues. CDR3 bases: TGTGCCAGCAGCAGCAGAGGAGGGGTAGAAACCTTC. It yields the protein CASSSRGGVETF.

The chain joins TRBV28 to TRBJ2-1, with a possible D match to TRBD2 (6 bases). Trimming cost V 4 bases and J 6 bases, with 19 bases left between them. The CDR3 sequence is 16 residues long. CDR1 MDHEN and CDR2 SYDVKM come from the germline V gene. The CDR3 reads CASSSPGLQYFNEQFF. In DNA form, the CDR3 reads TGTGCCAGCAGTTCTCCGGGACTCCAATACTTCAATGAGCAGTTCTTC. Drawing the rest from reference TRBV28 and TRBJ2-1, the complete variable domain is DVKVTQSSRYLVKRTGEKVFLECVQDMDHENMFWYRQDPGLGLRLIYFSYDVKMKEKGDIPEGYSVSREKKERFSLILESASTNQTSMYLCASSSPGLQYFNEQFFGPGTRLTVL.

A note on this clone: The same CDR3 can be traced to other DNA sequences in this sample. The chain employs TRBV6-6 and TRBJ2-7, with D perhaps matching TRBD1 (5 bases). Germline assignment: CDR1 MNHNY and CDR2 SVGAGI (reference sequence). CDR3 length: 13 amino acids. With 7 bases removed from V and 0 bases from J, the gap between germline ends came to 10 bases. In DNA form, the CDR3 reads TGTGCCAGCACCCAGGGCAACTCCTACGAGCAGTACTTC. Protein: CASTQGNSYEQYF.

The V call is TRBV7-9, the J call TRBJ2-3; D assignment may be TRBD1 or TRBD2 (5 bases each). CDR3 length equals 13 residues. Germline V gives CDR1 SEHNR, CDR2 FQNEAQ (reference sequence). With 3 bases removed from V and 7 bases from J, the gap between germline ends came to 11 bases. This CDR3 reads CASSLGTVNTQYF. As DNA, the CDR3 is TGTGCCAGCAGCTTGGGGACCGTCAATACGCAGTATTTT.

The chain couples TRBV10-3 to TRBJ2-3; 11 bases fit TRBD2. After removal of 5 bases from V and 2 bases from J, the junction contained 6 bases not matched to a gene. There are 16 residues in the CDR3. The germline CDR1 and CDR2 sequences are ENHRY and SYGVKD. CDR3 sequence (DNA): TGTGCCATCAGTCTTACTAGCGGGGGTAACACAGATACGCAGTATTTT. It is translated as CAISLTSGGNTDTQYF.

About this clone: A read error may be the cause here, since a much bigger clone is one base away. The rearrangement links TRBV5-4 to TRBJ2-7; no clear D. The V end lost 4 bases, the J end lost 2 bases, and 4 bases lay between the germline ends. Germline V gene lookup returns CDR1 SGHNT and CDR2 YYREEE (reference sequence). This CDR3 spans 11 amino acids. CDR3 nucleotide sequence: TGTGCCAGCAGCCCCCCCTACGAGCAGTACTTC. Encoded protein: CASSPPYEQYF.

This chain uses TRBV6-1 with TRBJ2-2, with 8 bases matching TRBD1. This CDR3 has 15 residues. V trimming: 4 bases; J trimming: 4 bases; junction bases outside the gene matches: 5. Looked up from germline, CDR1 is MNHNS and CDR2 is SASEGT. CDR3 sequence: CASSGARGRTGELFF. In nucleotides, the CDR3 is TGTGCCAGCAGTGGAGCCAGGGGGCGCACCGGGGAGCTGTTTTTT.

The chain recombines TRBV28 with TRBJ2-1; 7 bases are a match to TRBD1. The CDR3 is 15 amino acids. V shed 2 bases and J 3 bases; nucleotides not matched to a gene: 4. The V gene's germline CDR1 is MDHEN and CDR2 SYDVKM. This chain's CDR3 is CASSLRAGGYNEQFF. The CDR3 DNA reads as TGTGCCAGCAGTTTAAGGGCAGGGGGCTACAATGAGCAGTTCTTC.

This chain joins TRBV30 and TRBJ1-6, with unresolved D. CDR1 is GTSNPN, CDR2 SVGIG, per germline (reference sequence). V dropped 4 bases and J dropped 7 bases, with 11 bases sitting between them. The CDR3 has 13 residues. The CDR3 region is CAWTMGSNSPLHF. The CDR3 DNA follows: TGTGCCTGGACAATGGGCAGCAATTCACCCCTCCACTTT.

The gene calls are TRBV4-1 and TRBJ1-4, with 9 bases identical to TRBD1. The CDR3 loop spans 14 amino acids. The V and J ends lost 4 bases and 9 bases, in that order; junction bases with no gene match: 6. Germline V gives CDR1 MGHRA, CDR2 YSYEKL. CDR3 region: CASSRIQGAKKLFF. CDR3 bases: TGCGCCAGCAGCCGTATACAGGGGGCAAAAAAACTGTTTTTT.

The chain joins TRBV4-2 to TRBJ2-2; 14 positions match TRBD2. The J segment lost 6 bases and the V segment lost 1 base, leaving 7 bases of the junction unmatched. This CDR3 is built from 18 residues. From germline, CDR1 is LGHNA and CDR2 YNFKEQ. The DNA for the CDR3 is TGTGCCAGCAGCCAAGGGGGAGGACTAGCGGGAGGACCCGGGGAGCTGTTTTTT. It codes for CASSQGGGLAGGPGELFF.